Described below is a single TCR beta chain sequence and its context. The antigen is undetermined. The source of the sample is a study of T cell repertoires in cytomegalovirus infection. Study at large: In public TCR beta signatures, there were indications of both CMV infection and matching HLA type. Study-wide points: Dominating the ex vivo response were HLA-C-restricted CMV-specific TCR beta clonotypes. Pooled public TCR beta family frequency picked out CMV carriers with the relevant HLA.

The germline V gene encodes CDR1 KGHSH and CDR2 LQKENI. The length of the CDR3 is 13 residues. V lost 3 bases to trimming and J lost 6 bases, with 8 bases between them. TCRdb re-called the reads with MiXCR, one entry per CDR3 protein. The data show approximately 500,000 distinct CDR3 sequences, approximately 26% seen once. This sequence joins TRBV18 and TRBJ1-4, with D uncertain. The TCR originated in a human donor in good health (CMV status not recorded). Some clones in this sample may be carry-over from other donors' samples. Sequenced sample: PBMCs. DNA for the CDR3: TGTGCCAGCTCACCGGGTTCAGATGAAAAACTGTTTTTT. This gives the protein CASSPGSDEKLFF.